These 11 T cell receptor beta chains were sequenced from one sample in a study of early T cells in non-severe SARS-CoV-2 infection. TCRdb re-derived calls from the 5' RACE reads in MiXCR, one entry per CDR3 protein. The table lists about 84,000 distinct CDR3 sequences, around an eighth of them singletons, with approximately 2.5% in the top ten. Sequenced sample: whole blood. The source of these receptors is an adult who was a healthcare worker with PCR-confirmed SARS-CoV-2 infection or an uninfected control (not recorded which).

This chain uses TRBV12-3 or TRBV12-4 with TRBJ2-7; D ambiguous. Trimming cost V 3 bases and J 3 bases, with 9 bases left between them. The CDR3 sequence is 13 residues long. CDR3: CASSFRGYYEQYF. The CDR3, as DNA: TGTGCCAGCAGTTTCCGCGGATACTACGAGCAGTACTTC.

CDR3 amino acids: CASSDRGFTGELFF. CDR3 sequence (DNA): TGTGCCAGCAGTGACAGGGGGTTTACCGGGGAGCTGTTTTTT. V usage is TRBV6-1 and J usage is TRBJ2-2; 7 nucleotides agree with TRBD1. Germline-derived CDR1 and CDR2 are MNHNS and SASEGT. The CDR3 contains 14 residues. V was pared by 3 bases and J by 5 bases, with 3 bases of the junction left unmatched.

The V and J genes are TRBV20-1 and TRBJ2-1; 8 bases agree with TRBD2. Germline loops: CDR1 DFQATT, CDR2 SNEGSKA (reference sequence). V dropped 0 bases and J dropped 8; count of bases not matched to a gene: 6. The length of the CDR3 is 14 residues. The CDR3 here is CSARDYKAGDEQFF. The DNA for the CDR3 is TGCAGTGCTAGAGATTATAAAGCGGGAGATGAGCAGTTCTTC.

A word on this clonotype: This clone may be a read error of a much larger clone one base away. The chain carries TRBV6-6 and TRBJ1-6, with 8 bases lining up with TRBD1. The CDR3 runs to 14 residues. Germline assignment: CDR1 MNHNY and CDR2 SVGAGI (reference sequence). For the CDR3, the DNA is TGTGCCAGCAGTTATCGGACAGGGAATTCACCCCTCCGCTTT. It encodes CASSYRTGNSPLRF.

This clonotype was counted ten times or more. The V and J genes are TRBV6-5 and TRBJ2-2; D not certain. Trimming cost V 0 bases and J 2 bases, with 7 bases left between them. The CDR3 is made up of 15 amino acids. CDR1 and CDR2 from the germline V gene are MNHEY and SVGAGI. The CDR3 DNA follows: TGTGCCAGCAGTTACTCTTGGGGTAACACCGGGGAGCTGTTTTTT. Its translation is CASSYSWGNTGELFF.

This clonotype was found many times. Mismatch with germline at one junction end may stem from a read error. The chain carries TRBV2 and TRBJ2-2, with D possibly being TRBD1 (6 bases). The CDR3 covers 14 residues. Per the germline V gene, CDR1 is SNHLY and CDR2 is FYNNEI. This CDR3 is CASSPQGNPGELFF. DNA for the CDR3: TGTGCCAGCAGTCCCCAGGGGAACCCCGGGGAGCTGTTTTTT.

Of note for this clonotype: The junction departs from germline at one end; a sequencing error may be responsible. The CDR3 bases are TGTGCTAGCAGCCCCGCGCGGGATACGCAGTATTTT. The encoded protein is CASSPARDTQYF. The rearrangement joins TRBV7-7 to TRBJ2-3; unclear D gene. The CDR3 runs to 12 residues. The germline V gene has CDR1 SSHAT and CDR2 FNYEAQ (reference sequence).

This clonotype showed up many times. The chain links TRBV14 to TRBJ2-7; 10 nucleotides line up with TRBD2. The CDR3 is made up of 15 amino acids. The junction had 10 bases not matched to a gene; V was cut back by 4 bases and J by 7 bases. Germline lookup yields CDR1 SGHDN and CDR2 FVKESK. CDR3 in DNA: TGTGCCAGCAGCCGCCCGGGACTAGCGACGGCAGAGCAGTACTTC. Its translation is CASSRPGLATAEQYF.

This clonotype was observed a few times. The J gene is TRBJ2-3, the V gene TRBV9; D is perhaps TRBD1 (6 bases). CDR1 and CDR2 (germline): SGDLS, YYNGEE. This CDR3 has 14 amino acids. V was clipped by 3 bases and J by 7 bases, with 15 bases between them. CDR3 residues: CASSARGTAYTQYF. The DNA for the CDR3 is TGTGCCAGCAGCGCCAGGGGCACCGCCTATACGCAGTATTTT.

The chain has TRBV12-3 or TRBV12-4 and TRBJ2-2; 7 bases align to TRBD1. This CDR3 region has 15 residues. Trimming took 6 bases from V and 5 from J; bases not matched to a gene: 9. CDR3 sequence reads: CASRIDRARTGELFF. The DNA for the CDR3 is TGTGCCAGCAGAATTGACAGGGCCAGGACCGGGGAGCTGTTTTTT.

The rearrangement uses TRBV28 and TRBJ1-4; a possible D gene is TRBD1 (5 bases). The ends were cut back, 2 bases at V and 7 bases at J, with 11 bases in the middle. This CDR3 contains 14 residues. Germline CDR1 MDHEN, CDR2 SYDVKM. In DNA form, the CDR3 reads TGTGCCAGCAGTTTAGCAGCCAGGGTTGAAAAACTGTTTTTT. It yields the protein CASSLAARVEKLFF.